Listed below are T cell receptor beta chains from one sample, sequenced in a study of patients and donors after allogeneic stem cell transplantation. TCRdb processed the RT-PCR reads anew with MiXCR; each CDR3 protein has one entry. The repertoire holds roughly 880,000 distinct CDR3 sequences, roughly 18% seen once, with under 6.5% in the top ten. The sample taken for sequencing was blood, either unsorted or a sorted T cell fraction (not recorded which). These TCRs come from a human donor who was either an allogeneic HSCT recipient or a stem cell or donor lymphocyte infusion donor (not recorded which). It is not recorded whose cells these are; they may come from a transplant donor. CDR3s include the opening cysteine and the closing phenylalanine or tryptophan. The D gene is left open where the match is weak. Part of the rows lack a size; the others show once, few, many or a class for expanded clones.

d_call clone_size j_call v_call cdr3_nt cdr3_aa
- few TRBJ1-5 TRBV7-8 TGTGCCAGCAGCACGAATTTAAGGGGGAGCAATCAGCCCCAGCATTTT CASSTNLRGSNQPQHF
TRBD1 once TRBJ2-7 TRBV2 TGTGCCAACCGAATAACGGGACAGGGTGACTACGAGCAGTACTTC CANRITGQGDYEQYF
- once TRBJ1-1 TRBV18 TGTGCCAGCTCACCACGCGAAGGGACGGCGAACACTGAAGCTTTCTTT CASSPREGTANTEAFF
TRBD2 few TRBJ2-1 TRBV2 TGTGCCAGCAGAACGGGACTAGCGGGCAATGAGCAGTTCTTC CASRTGLAGNEQFF
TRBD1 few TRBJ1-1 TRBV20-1 TGCAGTGCTATGACAGGGCCGGGGACTGAAGCTTTCTTT CSAMTGPGTEAFF
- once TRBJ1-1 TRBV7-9 TGTGCCAGCAGTCTCCGCCTGTCGGGCTCCCGGACTGAAGCTTTCTTT CASSLRLSGSRTEAFF
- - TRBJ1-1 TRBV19 TGTGCCAGTAGTATCCAAAGAGGGCGGACTGAAGCTTTCTTT CASSIQRGRTEAFF
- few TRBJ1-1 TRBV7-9 TGTGCCAGCAGCTTAGTTTCATACTATGAAGCTTTCTTT CASSLVSYYEAFF
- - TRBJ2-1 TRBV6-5 TGTGCCAGCAGTTCACCGGGTCCAGAGCAGCTCTTC CASSSPGPEQLF
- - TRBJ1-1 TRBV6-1 TGTGCCAGCGGGGCGCCGGGACACTCGAACACTGAAGCTTTCTTT CASGAPGHSNTEAFF
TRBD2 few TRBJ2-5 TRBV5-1 TGCGCCAGCAGTTTGGCTAGCGGGAGATCGGAGACCCAGTACTTC CASSLASGRSETQYF
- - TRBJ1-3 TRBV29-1 TGCCCACCCGATGCCCACCCTGACAAGGGCCCTGGAAACACCATATATTTT CPPDAHPDKGPGNTIYF
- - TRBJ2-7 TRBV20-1 TGCAGTTCCGGGAAATACGAGCAGTACTTC CSSGKYEQYF
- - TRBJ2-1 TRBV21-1 TGTGCCAGCAGCAACCAACCCGCCGCCTCCAATGAGCAGTTCTTC CASSNQPAASNEQFF
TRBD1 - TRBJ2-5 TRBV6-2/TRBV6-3 TGTGCCAGCAGTACGACAGGGACGAAACGAGAGACCCAGTACTTC CASSTTGTKRETQYF
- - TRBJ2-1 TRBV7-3 TGTGCCAGCAGCTTAATGGATGCAAGGGATGAGCAGTTCTTC CASSLMDARDEQFF
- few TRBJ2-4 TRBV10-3 TGTGCCCACTCTGAAGGCCACCAGTACTTC CAHSEGHQYF
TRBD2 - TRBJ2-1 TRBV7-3 TGTGCCAGCAGCCCCAGCGGGGGCTCGGGTGAGCAGTTCTTC CASSPSGGSGEQFF
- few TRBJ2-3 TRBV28 TGTGCCAGCAGTTCAGGAGGCCACTCAGATACGCAGTATTTT CASSSGGHSDTQYF
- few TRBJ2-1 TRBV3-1 TGTGCCAGCAGTCGTACGGTGGGCCCGAACAATGAGCAGTTCTTC CASSRTVGPNNEQFF
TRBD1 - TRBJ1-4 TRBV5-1 TGCGCCAGCAGCGGCGGACAGGGGGTGAGCAAACTGTTTTTT CASSGGQGVSKLFF
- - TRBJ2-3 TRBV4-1 TGCGCCAGCAGCGGGGGCGGGCCCCCTGGAGATACGCAGTATTTT CASSGGGPPGDTQYF
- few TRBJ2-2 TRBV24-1 TGTGCCACCAGTGATTTGTACCCAGGGAGCACCGGGGAGCTGTTTTTT CATSDLYPGSTGELFF
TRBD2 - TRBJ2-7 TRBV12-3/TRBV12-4 TGTGCCAGCAGTTTAGGGGACGGGACTAGCGTCTACGAGCAGTACTTC CASSLGDGTSVYEQYF
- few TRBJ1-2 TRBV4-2 TGTGCCAGCAGCCAAGCTGAGGGCAGGGGAGGAGTTGGCTACACCTTC CASSQAEGRGGVGYTF
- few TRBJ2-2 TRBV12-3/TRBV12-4 TGTGCCAGCAGTGTTGGGTGGACAAAGAACACCGGGGAGCTGTTTTTT CASSVGWTKNTGELFF
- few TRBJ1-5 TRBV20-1 TGCAGTGCTAGAGAGGGCGGGAGAAGGAATAGCAATCAGCCCCAGCATTTT CSAREGGRRNSNQPQHF
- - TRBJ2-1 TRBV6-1 TGTGCCAGCAAAGGGTCCTACAGTTACAATGAGCAGTTCTTC CASKGSYSYNEQFF
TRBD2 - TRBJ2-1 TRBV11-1 TGTGCCAGCAGCCGCCGGGACGCGGGGGTTTATGAGCAGTTCTTC CASSRRDAGVYEQFF
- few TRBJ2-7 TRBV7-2 TGTGCCAGCAGCGAAAGGACAGTCAGCTCCTACGAGCAGTACTTC CASSERTVSSYEQYF
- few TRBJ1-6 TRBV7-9 TGTGCCAGCAGCTCAAGGGACCACAGGGCTAATTCACCCCTCCACTTT CASSSRDHRANSPLHF
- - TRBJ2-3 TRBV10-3 TGTGCCATCAGTGACCCGTCGCGCGGTCCTGGCACAGATACGCAGTATTTT CAISDPSRGPGTDTQYF
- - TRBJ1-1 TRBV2 TGTGCCAGCAGTGAGGCAGCTAGTGGTTCTTTCTTT CASSEAASGSFF